This TCR beta chain was profiled in a study of blood T cell repertoires in COVID-19. Looking at the study overall: Specimens from acute and convalescent COVID-19 originated in the United States, Italy and Spain. T cells, B-cell-depleted T cells, or PBMCs provided the cDNA or gDNA that served as material.

Trimming at V came to 2 bases and at J to 6 bases, leaving 6 bases not matched to a gene. This CDR3 comprises 16 residues. The germline gives CDR1 SGHTA, CDR2 FQGTGA. Authors' methods: The assay estimated nucleated cells by amplifying reference gene primers. Sequencing used immunoSEQ multiplex PCR; TCRdb keeps in-frame clones, though not all of them. V and J calls plus clone size are reproduced from that table; the DNA served to infer D and trimming. The data hold about 150,000 clones, with about 85% observed a single time. Seattle's enrolled individuals joined amid active infection and were then monitored longitudinally.

The chain carries TRBV7-3 and TRBJ2-1; 11 bases are shared with TRBD2. The sample taken for sequencing was peripheral blood. This clonotype was obtained from a man between 60 and 75 years old with COVID-19, enrolled during active disease. CDR3 residues: CASSLEGLAAGNEQFF. The CDR3 DNA sequence: TGTGCCAGCAGCTTAGAGGGACTAGCGGCTGGCAATGAGCAGTTCTTC.